This T cell receptor (beta chain) was identified in a study of blood T cells in healthy people across ages. It was with a sample-barcoded 5' primer and a J-beta primer mix that a second PCR of roughly 7 to 11 cycles was run. TCRdb analysed the 5' RACE reads with MiXCR anew, one entry per CDR3 protein. In the table there are fewer than 800,000 distinct CDR3 sequences, 20% to 25% of which are singletons. CDR1 KGHSH and CDR2 LQKENI come from the germline V gene. V was clipped by 2 bases and J by 1 base, with 8 bases between them. The CDR3 is made up of 14 amino acids. This clonotype was counted ten times or more. This sample also appeared in a second study, on T cells of mothers and their children.

Sequenced: blood. The origin of this receptor is a boy under 18 in good health. The genes are TRBV18 and TRBJ1-1; D is unclear. The CDR3 is CASSPAGRNTEAFF. The DNA for the CDR3 is TGTGCCAGCTCACCAGCAGGCCGGAACACTGAAGCTTTCTTT.